This TCR beta chain was recovered during a study of blood T cell repertoires in COVID-19. TCRdb keeps only in-frame clones here, not all; method: immunoSEQ multiplex PCR. The data show approximately 33,000 clones, over 75% seen once. Deletions cut 5 bases from V and 1 base from J, with 11 bases between. The CDR3 is made up of 15 amino acids. Germline CDR1 reads SGHVS; CDR2 reads FQNEAQ. The sequenced material came from peripheral blood. This chain joins TRBV7-8 and TRBJ2-2, with D possibly TRBD2 on 5 matching bases. This clonotype was obtained from a man aged 60 to 75 with COVID-19, enrolled during active disease. The CDR3 DNA reads TGTGCCAGCAGCCGAAGTCGGGGGAACACCGGGGAGCTGTTTTTT. As protein: CASSRSRGNTGELFF.